The rows below give T cell receptor beta chains drawn from one sample of a study of blood T cell repertoires in COVID-19. Data came from immunoSEQ multiplex PCR; TCRdb stores just in-frame clones and leaves some out. The table has 400,000 to 550,000 clones, roughly 87% seen once. Sequenced: PBMCs or T cells enriched from blood (not recorded which). The receptors were sampled from a woman aged 18-35 years with acute COVID-19. Both conserved end residues are part of each CDR3. The D gene is left open where the match is weak. The size of a clone is reported for some rows only, either as once, few or many, or as a class for expanded clones.

cdr3_length: 13; clone_size: NA; v_call: TRBV2; d_call: NA; j_call: TRBJ1-2; cdr3_nt: TGTGCCTGCCGGGTCTTCAAGGACTATGGCTACACCTTC; cdr3_aa: CACRVFKDYGYTF
cdr3_length: 16; clone_size: NA; v_call: TRBV28; d_call: TRBD2; j_call: TRBJ2-1; cdr3_nt: TGTGCCAGCAGTTTGGTGGCGGGAGGGGGCAATAGGGAGCAGTTCTTC; cdr3_aa: CASSLVAGGGNREQFF
cdr3_length: 16; clone_size: NA; v_call: TRBV27; d_call: NA; j_call: TRBJ2-6; cdr3_nt: TGTGCCAGCAGTTTAACCCTGAGCTCTGGGGCCAACGTCCTGACTTTC; cdr3_aa: CASSLTLSSGANVLTF
cdr3_length: 16; clone_size: once; v_call: TRBV11-2; d_call: TRBD2; j_call: TRBJ2-2; cdr3_nt: TGTGCCAGCAGCTTGAAACTAGCGGGGAACACCGGGGAGCTGTTTTTT; cdr3_aa: CASSLKLAGNTGELFF
cdr3_length: 17; clone_size: NA; v_call: TRBV19; d_call: TRBD2; j_call: TRBJ2-1; cdr3_nt: TGTGCCAGTAGTATTGCTTTGGCGGGAGGGAAATACAATGAGCAGTTCTTC; cdr3_aa: CASSIALAGGKYNEQFF
cdr3_length: 14; clone_size: few; v_call: TRBV11-1; d_call: TRBD2; j_call: TRBJ2-1; cdr3_nt: TGTGCCAGCAGCCCAAAGGGACTAGGCAATGAGCAGTTCTTC; cdr3_aa: CASSPKGLGNEQFF
cdr3_length: 12; clone_size: few; v_call: TRBV29-1; d_call: NA; j_call: TRBJ1-5; cdr3_nt: TGCAGCGTTGGAGGTGGAGGTCAGCCCCAGCATTTT; cdr3_aa: CSVGGGGQPQHF
cdr3_length: 15; clone_size: NA; v_call: TRBV28; d_call: NA; j_call: TRBJ1-5; cdr3_nt: TGTGCCAGCACCCAACGGGGGGATCACAATCAGCCCCAGCATTTT; cdr3_aa: CASTQRGDHNQPQHF
cdr3_length: 14; clone_size: NA; v_call: TRBV6-5; d_call: TRBD1; j_call: TRBJ1-5; cdr3_nt: TGTGCCAGCAGTTACGGGGCAGGGGGTCAGCCCCAGCATTTT; cdr3_aa: CASSYGAGGQPQHF
cdr3_length: 17; clone_size: NA; v_call: TRBV13; d_call: TRBD1; j_call: TRBJ1-2; cdr3_nt: TGTGCCAGCAGCCTAAGGGGACAGCCGGGCCCAGATTATGGCTACACCTTC; cdr3_aa: CASSLRGQPGPDYGYTF
cdr3_length: 15; clone_size: NA; v_call: TRBV6-5; d_call: NA; j_call: TRBJ2-7; cdr3_nt: TGTGCCAGCAGTTACTCGGCTAGGGGTACCTACGAGCAGTACTTC; cdr3_aa: CASSYSARGTYEQYF
cdr3_length: 14; clone_size: NA; v_call: TRBV28; d_call: TRBD2; j_call: TRBJ2-7; cdr3_nt: TGTGCCAGCACCTGGGGTAGCGGGAGATACGAGCAGTACTTC; cdr3_aa: CASTWGSGRYEQYF